This passage covers 24 T cell receptor beta chains from one sample sequenced in a study of human T cells and chemical hapten exposure. The time point: patch test 1, 2 weeks after DPC sensitization. Treatment described: therapeutic diphenylcyclopropenone sensitization with weekly scalp DPC. TCRdb reprocessed the RACE reads via MiXCR and lists one record per CDR3 protein. The sample includes approximately 73,000 distinct CDR3 sequences, about a tenth of them seen just once. The material was whole blood, obtained in connection with sensitization to the hapten diphenylcyclopropenone (DPC). The origin of the receptors is a woman in her 50s with alopecia areata. Some clones in this sample may be carry-over from other donors' samples.

This clonotype showed up just a few times. CDR3 protein: CASSFAGQAPGELFF. The CDR3 DNA reads as TGTGCCAGCAGCTTTGCCGGACAGGCCCCCGGGGAGCTGTTTTTT. V usage is TRBV6-2 or TRBV6-3 and J usage is TRBJ2-2, with 7 bases identical to TRBD1. CDR3 length: 15 amino acids. V lost 6 bases, J lost 6 bases, and 10 bases stayed unmatched. The V gene's germline CDR1 is MNHEY and CDR2 SVGEGT.

This clonotype was observed at least ten times. The chain recombines TRBV28 with TRBJ1-1; 8 bases line up with TRBD1. Germline V gene sequence: CDR1 MDHEN, CDR2 SYDVKM. The J segment lost 5 bases and the V segment lost 4 bases, leaving 6 bases of the junction unmatched. The CDR3 loop spans 14 amino acids. Here the CDR3 reads CASSSPGGGTEAFF. In DNA form, the CDR3 reads TGTGCCAGCAGTTCCCCAGGGGGCGGAACTGAAGCTTTCTTT. The whole variable domain, remainder taken from reference TRBV28 and TRBJ1-1, is DVKVTQSSRYLVKRTGEKVFLECVQDMDHENMFWYRQDPGLGLRLIYFSYDVKMKEKGDIPEGYSVSREKKERFSLILESASTNQTSMYLCASSSPGGGTEAFFGQGTRLTVV.

This clonotype was counted between two and nine times. V gene TRBV7-2 combines with J gene TRBJ1-3; D uncertain. V dropped 5 bases and J dropped 8 bases, with 13 bases sitting between them. Germline V gene data show CDR1 as SGHTA and CDR2 as FQGNSA. The CDR3 is 13 residues long. Here the CDR3 DNA reads TGTGCCAGCAGCCGAGTAGAGGAGGACACCATATATTTT. Translating gives CASSRVEEDTIYF.

The V call is TRBV7-2, the J call TRBJ2-5; D remains unclear. Germline V gives CDR1 SGHTA, CDR2 FQGNSA. Trimming cost V 1 base and J 7 bases, with 19 bases left between them. CDR3 length equals 16 residues. The CDR3 is CASSLGPGLTERTQYF. The CDR3 nucleotides read TGTGCCAGCAGCTTAGGGCCCGGGCTAACCGAGCGGACCCAGTACTTC.

The chain employs TRBV20-1 and TRBJ2-5, with D uncertain. This CDR3 is built from 14 residues. CDR1 is DFQATT, CDR2 SNEGSKA, per germline (reference sequence). The ends were cut back, 1 base at V and 2 bases at J, with 11 bases in the middle. The CDR3 here is CSARVDGRQETQYF. Here the CDR3 DNA reads TGCAGTGCTAGAGTCGACGGTCGACAAGAGACCCAGTACTTC.

This clonotype occurred a few times. The rearrangement links TRBV11-3 to TRBJ2-3; TRBD2 is a possible D gene (5 bases). V gave up 0 bases and J gave up 3 bases, with 16 bases separating them. Germline-derived CDR1 and CDR2 are SGHNT and YENEEA. The CDR3 sequence is 17 residues long. The CDR3 region is CASSLDGASLLTDTQYF. The CDR3, as DNA: TGTGCCAGCAGCTTAGATGGAGCTAGCCTACTAACAGATACGCAGTATTTT. The entire variable domain, with the rest obtained from reference TRBV11-3 and TRBJ2-3, is as follows: EAGVVQSPRYKIIEKKQPVAFWCNPISGHNTLYWYLQNLGQGPELLIRYENEEAVDDSQLPKDRFSAERLKGVDSTLKIQPAELGDSAVYLCASSLDGASLLTDTQYFGPGTRLTVL.

This clonotype was seen more than once but under ten times. V usage is TRBV9 and J usage is TRBJ1-3, with D tentatively TRBD1 (5 bases). The V end lost 1 base, the J end lost 0 bases, and 8 bases lay between the germline ends. Per germline, CDR1 SGDLS and CDR2 YYNGEE. There are 15 residues in the CDR3. The CDR3 protein is CASSVQGSSGNTIYF. The CDR3 DNA reads as TGTGCCAGCAGCGTACAGGGAAGCTCTGGAAACACCATATATTTT. Combining the CDR3 with reference TRBV9 and TRBJ1-3 gives the whole variable domain DSGVTQTPKHLITATGQRVTLRCSPRSGDLSVYWYQQSLDQGLQFLIQYYNGEERAKGNILERFSAQQFPDLHSELNLSSLELGDSALYFCASSVQGSSGNTIYFGEGSWLTVV.

This clonotype turned up a few times. Here the CDR3 DNA reads TGTGCCAGCAGCCTAACTGAAGCTTTCTTT. It is translated as CASSLTEAFF. This chain joins TRBV7-9 and TRBJ1-1; no definite D call. The length of the CDR3 is 10 residues. Germline V gene sequence: CDR1 SEHNR, CDR2 FQNEAQ (reference sequence). V was cut by 5 bases and J by 5 bases, with 3 bases left in between.

This clonotype was counted ten times or more. The chain employs TRBV7-8 and TRBJ1-5, with a tentative D call TRBD1 (5 bases). There are 14 residues in the CDR3. The germline CDR1 and CDR2 sequences are SGHVS and FQNEAQ. With 5 bases removed from V and 0 bases from J, the gap between germline ends came to 8 bases. The CDR3: CASSAGISNQPQHF. DNA of the CDR3: TGTGCCAGCAGCGCAGGGATTAGCAATCAGCCCCAGCATTTT.

The genes are TRBV7-3 and TRBJ2-6, with D unclear. This CDR3 has 18 residues. Looked up from germline, CDR1 is SGHTA and CDR2 is FQGTGA. The V end lost 1 base, the J end lost 0 bases, and 13 bases lay between the germline ends. This chain's CDR3 is CASSLRGRALSGANVLTF. For the CDR3, the DNA is TGTGCCAGCAGCTTAAGGGGTCGGGCGCTCTCTGGGGCCAACGTCCTGACTTTC.

The sample holds a few counts of this clonotype. The J gene is TRBJ2-2, the V gene TRBV20-1; a possible D gene is TRBD2 (5 bases). The CDR3 extends over 17 amino acids. Germline values: CDR1 DFQATT, CDR2 SNEGSKA (reference sequence). V gave up 0 bases and J gave up 0 bases, with 14 bases separating them. CDR3 sequence (DNA): TGCAGTGCTAGAGATTGGAGCGGAGGCACGAACACCGGGGAGCTGTTTTTT. Its translation: CSARDWSGGTNTGELFF.

The sample holds a few counts of this clonotype. V and J are TRBV30 and TRBJ2-2; perhaps TRBD2 as D (7 bases). This CDR3 spans 19 amino acids. V was shortened by 1 base and J by 2 bases, with 23 bases between the two germline ends. CDR1 is GTSNPN, CDR2 SVGIG, per germline (reference sequence). The CDR3 coding sequence is TGTGCCTGGAGTGAGCTCCACCGTCGGGGGGCGGGTAACACCGGGGAGCTGTTTTTT. This encodes CAWSELHRRGAGNTGELFF.

This clonotype has ten or more counts. The V and J genes are TRBV7-2 and TRBJ1-1, with D unclear. CDR1 is SGHTA and CDR2 is FQGNSA in the germline V gene. This CDR3 has 13 amino acids. Trimming stripped 10 bases from V and 3 bases from J, with 15 bases between. The CDR3 DNA reads TGTGCCAATATCCGGTCCCCGGACACTGAAGCTTTCTTT. Protein sequence: CANIRSPDTEAFF.

This clonotype was counted only a few times. The chain links TRBV7-8 to TRBJ2-1; 8 positions agree with TRBD2. Germline values: CDR1 SGHVS, CDR2 FQNEAQ. The V segment lost 5 bases and the J segment 5 bases; nucleotides outside the gene matches: 8. This CDR3 region has 15 residues. CDR3 residues: CASSPAGVGDNEQFF. Written as DNA, the CDR3 is TGTGCCAGCAGCCCAGCGGGAGTCGGCGACAATGAGCAGTTCTTC.

This clonotype was recorded many times. The chain is built from TRBV3-1 and TRBJ2-5; D is uncertain. This CDR3 is built from 14 residues. Deletions cut 4 bases from V and 2 bases from J, with 11 bases between. Germline V gene lookup returns CDR1 LGHDT and CDR2 YNNKEL (reference sequence). CDR3 nucleotide sequence: TGTGCCAGCAGCCGGTCCGGATCTCAAGAGACCCAGTACTTC. Residues: CASSRSGSQETQYF.

The rearrangement uses TRBV6-5 and TRBJ2-7; 12 bases align to TRBD2. The CDR3 has 16 amino acids. Germline V gives CDR1 MNHEY, CDR2 SVGAGI. After removal of 6 bases from V and 6 bases from J, the junction contained 12 bases not matched to a gene. This CDR3 reads CASRRTSGIPNGEQYF. CDR3 in DNA: TGTGCCAGCAGGCGGACTAGCGGGATACCGAATGGCGAGCAGTACTTC.

The chain carries TRBV29-1 and TRBJ2-1, with TRBD2 identical over 8 bases. Germline V gives CDR1 SQVTM, CDR2 ANQGSEA. J gave up 2 bases and V 1 base, and 4 bases lay outside the gene matches. The CDR3 is made up of 15 amino acids. CDR3 loop: CSVEGLAGTYNEQFF. The CDR3 region has the DNA TGCAGCGTTGAAGGCCTAGCGGGCACCTACAATGAGCAGTTCTTC.

The sample holds a few counts of this clonotype. The V call is TRBV20-1, the J call TRBJ1-1; the match to TRBD1 covers 8 bases. Trimming took 0 bases from V and 1 from J; bases not matched to a gene: 7. Germline CDR1 and CDR2: DFQATT and SNEGSKA (reference sequence). CDR3 length: 16 amino acids. The CDR3 sequence: CSARDPTGQGNTEAFF. For the CDR3, the DNA is TGCAGTGCTAGAGATCCCACCGGACAGGGGAACACTGAAGCTTTCTTT.

This clonotype was seen repeatedly, ten times or more. The chain combines TRBV19 with TRBJ1-5; D might be TRBD1 (6 bases). Deletions cut 6 bases from V and 6 bases from J, with 15 bases between. This CDR3 spans 14 amino acids. Germline V CDR1 and CDR2: LNHDA, SQIVND (reference sequence). The CDR3 spells CASRRQVAGQPQHF. CDR3 nucleotide sequence: TGTGCCAGTAGGCGACAGGTGGCGGGTCAGCCCCAGCATTTT.

Ten or more counts support this clonotype. An end of the junction differs from the germline gene, which may be a read error. The chain is built from TRBV20-1 and TRBJ2-1; 12 bases agree with TRBD2. CDR1 is DFQATT, CDR2 SNEGSKA, per germline (reference sequence). The CDR3 consists of 16 residues. CDR3 amino acids: CSSRALAGGPYNEQFF. Here the CDR3 DNA reads TGCAGTTCTAGAGCTCTAGCGGGAGGGCCCTACAATGAGCAGTTCTTC.

Details on this clonotype: The junction differs from germline at one of its ends, possibly a read error. The rearrangement uses TRBV5-6 and TRBJ2-3, with D unclear. There are 15 residues in the CDR3. CDR1 SGHDT and CDR2 YYEEEE come from the germline V gene. The DNA for the CDR3 is TGTGCCTGCAGCTTGTTTCAGCTAGGCCCGGATACGCAGTATTTT. The encoded protein is CACSLFQLGPDTQYF.

This clonotype was recorded many times. J is TRBJ1-3 and V is TRBV10-2; 7 bases agree with TRBD1. With V trimmed by 5 bases and J by 4 bases, 5 bases remained unmatched. CDR3 length: 14 amino acids. The germline gives CDR1 WSHSY, CDR2 SAAADI. The CDR3 bases are TGCGCCAGCAGTTCGACAGGGTTCGGAAACACCATATATTTT. The encoded protein is CASSSTGFGNTIYF.

This clonotype was seen a few times. The CDR3 DNA reads as TGCAGTGCTAGAGATCCAGCCGGGAACACTGAAGCTTTCTTT. It yields the protein CSARDPAGNTEAFF. The chain has TRBV20-1 and TRBJ1-1, with no clear D. V was shortened by 0 bases and J by 1 base, with 9 bases between the two germline ends. This CDR3 is built from 14 residues. Germline V lookup: CDR1 DFQATT, CDR2 SNEGSKA (reference sequence).

This clonotype was found a few times. The rearrangement links TRBV19 to TRBJ2-6; 10 nucleotides align to TRBD1. Germline lookup yields CDR1 LNHDA and CDR2 SQIVND (reference sequence). This CDR3 is 19 amino acids long. V gave up 5 bases and J gave up 0 bases; unmatched junction bases: 10. The CDR3 spells CASSLTGTGAFSGANVLTF. The CDR3 bases are TGTGCCAGTAGTCTGACCGGGACAGGGGCTTTCTCTGGGGCCAACGTCCTGACTTTC.